These 30 T cell receptor beta chains originate from one sample sequenced in a study of cytomegalovirus exposure and HLA in healthy donors. Vbeta (60) and Jbeta (13) primers were used in the PCR. The assay was immunoSEQ multiplex PCR, and TCRdb's table has in-frame clones only and misses some. In the table there are roughly 180,000 clones, roughly 80% of which are singletons. Sequencing was done on a sample of PBMCs. The receptor source for this set is a woman between 18 and 30 years old in good health and CMV-seronegative.

A note on this clone: One end of the junction is discordant with germline, which a read error may explain. The gene calls are TRBV6-5 and TRBJ1-1; D is undetermined. CDR3 size: 13 residues. Germline V gene data show CDR1 as MNHEY and CDR2 as SVGAGI. CDR3 protein: CASSYSMATGAFF. CDR3 coding DNA: TGTGCCAGCAGTTACTCGATGGCGACTGGAGCTTTCTTT.

V is TRBV5-6 and J is TRBJ2-7, with TRBD2 matching over 14 bases. Trimming removed 6 bases from V and 9 bases from J; junction bases left unmatched: 17. Germline CDR1 SGHDT, CDR2 YYEEEE. This CDR3 has 17 amino acids. DNA of the CDR3: TGTGCCAGCACCCTGGCGGGAGCCGGGACTAGCGGGAGATGGCAGTACTTC. Residues: CASTLAGAGTSGRWQYF.

The rearrangement uses TRBV6-6 and TRBJ2-3; 9 positions agree with TRBD2. CDR1 MNHNY and CDR2 SVGAGI come from the germline V gene (reference sequence). Losses at the gene ends were 6 bases for V and 3 bases for J; bases not matched to a gene: 7. CDR3 length equals 15 residues. CDR3 in DNA: TGTGCCAGCAGACATGGTGCGGGAGGGACAGATACGCAGTATTTT. Amino acid sequence: CASRHGAGGTDTQYF.

This clone has a handful of counts. V is TRBV28 and J is TRBJ1-4, with 7 bases aligning to TRBD1. The CDR3 has 16 amino acids. Trimming at V came to 6 bases and at J to 2 bases, leaving 9 bases not matched to a gene. The germline gives CDR1 MDHEN, CDR2 SYDVKM. CDR3 loop: CASSQTRGPTNEKLFF. CDR3 nucleotides: TGTGCCAGCAGCCAGACAAGGGGGCCGACTAATGAAAAACTGTTTTTT.

V usage is TRBV2 and J usage is TRBJ1-2; 10 bases agree with TRBD1. Germline CDR1 reads SNHLY; CDR2 reads FYNNEI. V dropped 8 bases and J dropped 6; count of bases not matched to a gene: 9. The CDR3 consists of 14 residues. CDR3 region: CASEKDRGRDGYTF. Written as DNA, the CDR3 is TGTGCCAGCGAGAAGGACAGGGGGAGGGATGGCTACACCTTC.

The chain recombines TRBV23-1 with TRBJ2-1, with TRBD1 as a possible D gene (10 bases). TRBV23-1 is flagged as an ORF with uncertain function. Between the trimmed V and J ends, which lost 0 bases and 5 bases, there was a span of 20 bases. CDR3 length equals 18 residues. This chain's CDR3 is CASSQSLAGQGFDNEQFF. The CDR3 DNA follows: TGCGCCAGCAGTCAATCTCTAGCGGGACAGGGGTTTGACAATGAGCAGTTCTTC.

There are a few counts of this clone. The gene calls are TRBV28 and TRBJ2-3, with a possible D match to TRBD2 (6 bases). CDR1 and CDR2 (germline): MDHEN, SYDVKM. The V end was cut by 5 bases, the J end by 11 bases, with 20 bases between. The CDR3 is made up of 14 amino acids. CDR3 amino acids: CASSPIQGLQKQYF. The CDR3 coding sequence is TGTGCCAGCAGTCCGATCCAGGGACTTCAGAAGCAGTATTTT.

Concerning this clone: The sample has other DNA sequences that encode this CDR3 too. The chain recombines TRBV5-1 with TRBJ2-3; D call uncertain. Trimming removed 4 bases at V and 1 base at J, with 4 bases between. From germline, CDR1 is SGHRS and CDR2 YFSETQ. The CDR3 contains 12 residues. The CDR3 region has the DNA TGCGCCAGCAGCCCAGGCACAGATACGCAGTATTTT. Protein sequence: CASSPGTDTQYF.

This clone was picked up one time. The rearrangement links TRBV2 to TRBJ2-7; TRBD2 aligns across 8 bases. Looked up from germline, CDR1 is SNHLY and CDR2 is FYNNEI. This CDR3 is 15 amino acids long. J was trimmed by 0 bases and V by 6 bases; bases with no gene match: 7. CDR3 sequence: CASRTSASSSYEQYF. CDR3 sequence (DNA): TGTGCCAGCAGGACTAGCGCCTCCTCCTCCTACGAGCAGTACTTC.

This chain links TRBV5-1 with TRBJ2-5; TRBD2 aligns across 8 bases. The germline CDR1 and CDR2 sequences are SGHRS and YFSETQ. The CDR3 has 14 residues. The V and J ends lost 7 bases and 5 bases, in that order; junction bases with no gene match: 10. CDR3 protein: CASGSGTEVETQYF. The CDR3 region has the DNA TGCGCCAGCGGTAGCGGGACGGAGGTGGAGACCCAGTACTTC.

This clone was detected only a few times. The chain recombines TRBV25-1 with TRBJ1-1, with 7 bases aligning to TRBD1. The CDR3 has 15 amino acids. Germline CDR1 is MGHDK and CDR2 is SYGVNS. Trimming cost V 6 bases and J 1 base; bases outside gene matches: 8. CDR3 sequence (DNA): TGTGCCAGCAGCGACAGGGAATCGAGGAACACTGAAGCTTTCTTT. It codes for CASSDRESRNTEAFF.

V is TRBV28 and J is TRBJ2-7, with a possible D match to TRBD2 (5 bases). CDR3 length equals 13 residues. The V and J ends lost 6 bases and 0 bases respectively, with 9 bases between them. The germline V gene has CDR1 MDHEN and CDR2 SYDVKM. CDR3 protein: CASSTLASYEQYF. CDR3 nucleotides: TGTGCCAGCAGCACTCTAGCCTCCTACGAGCAGTACTTC.

Only a few counts were recorded for this clone. The rearrangement links TRBV7-9 to TRBJ1-4; D is ambiguous. Germline-derived CDR1 and CDR2 are SEHNR and FQNEAQ (reference sequence). V was clipped by 3 bases and J by 7 bases, with 9 bases between them. This CDR3 has 13 amino acids. As DNA, the CDR3 is TGTGCCAGCAGCTTGAATTTCGGTGAAAAACTGTTTTTT. Translated: CASSLNFGEKLFF.

The chain employs TRBV28 and TRBJ2-5, with D possibly matching TRBD2 (5 bases). This CDR3 contains 13 residues. Per the germline V gene, CDR1 is MDHEN and CDR2 is SYDVKM. Trimming took 2 bases from V and 2 from J, leaving 6 bases between them. The CDR3 coding sequence is TGTGCCAGCAGTTTACCGGGGCAAGAGACCCAGTACTTC. Its protein is CASSLPGQETQYF.

J is TRBJ2-3 and V is TRBV18; TRBD2 matches at 9 bases. Germline assignment: CDR1 KGHSH and CDR2 LQKENI. The CDR3 has 17 residues. V shed 3 bases and J 0 bases; nucleotides not matched to a gene: 7. The CDR3 sequence: CASSPLQTSGSTDTQYF. CDR3 coding DNA: TGTGCCAGCTCACCCCTTCAGACTAGCGGAAGCACAGATACGCAGTATTTT.

The chain carries TRBV14 and TRBJ2-3; D unresolved. The V and J ends lost 3 bases and 2 bases respectively, with 12 bases between them. The CDR3 consists of 15 residues. Per germline, CDR1 SGHDN and CDR2 FVKESK. The CDR3 sequence is CASSQGLPPTDTQYF. DNA of the CDR3: TGTGCCAGCAGCCAGGGCCTTCCCCCCACAGATACGCAGTATTTT.

V gene TRBV6-1 combines with J gene TRBJ2-5, with 12 bases aligning to TRBD1. The tail of the sequence fits TRBJ2-7 better, so the J call may be wrong. The germline gives CDR1 MNHNS, CDR2 SASEGT. This CDR3 has 16 amino acids. The DNA of the CDR3 is TGTGCCAGCAGTGAGGGACAGGGGGCAGGGTTCTACGAGCAGTACTTC. Amino acids: CASSEGQGAGFYEQYF.

The CDR3 DNA reads as TGTGCCTGGAGCCCCGGGACAGACAATGAGCAGTTCTTC. Translated, it gives CAWSPGTDNEQFF. V usage is TRBV30 and J usage is TRBJ2-1; 7 positions agree with TRBD1. Trimming at V came to 3 bases and at J to 5 bases, leaving 4 bases not matched to a gene. The V gene's germline CDR1 is GTSNPN and CDR2 SVGIG (reference sequence). This CDR3 comprises 13 residues.

The genes are TRBV4-1 and TRBJ2-7; no clear D. Trimming removed 3 bases at V and 1 base at J, with 13 bases between. The CDR3 has 15 amino acids. Germline V gene lookup returns CDR1 MGHRA and CDR2 YSYEKL. This CDR3 reads CASSHSAEASYEQYF. In nucleotides, the CDR3 is TGCGCCAGCAGCCACAGCGCCGAGGCTTCCTACGAGCAGTACTTC.

This clone was seen more than once but under ten times. This chain connects TRBV27 to TRBJ2-5; 16 bases fit TRBD2. Germline CDR1 MNHEY, CDR2 SMNVEV (reference sequence). The CDR3 is 18 residues long. V trimming: 4 bases; J trimming: 2 bases; junction bases outside the gene matches: 7. In DNA, the CDR3 is TGTGCCAGCAGTTCCCCGGGACTAGCGGGAGGGAGTCAAGAGACCCAGTACTTC. As protein: CASSSPGLAGGSQETQYF.

The chain joins TRBV11-2 to TRBJ2-1, with no clear D. The CDR3 totals 15 residues. Germline lookup yields CDR1 SGHAT and CDR2 FQNNGV. V lost 5 bases and J lost 2, with 13 bases in between. The CDR3 reads CASSRTARPYNEQFF. For the CDR3, the DNA is TGTGCCAGCAGCCGTACAGCCCGGCCCTACAATGAGCAGTTCTTC.

CDR3 sequence (DNA): TGTGCCAGCAGACCAGGGGAGGGGACTGAAGCTTTCTTT. Its translation: CASRPGEGTEAFF. This chain links TRBV28 with TRBJ1-1; perhaps TRBD1 as D (6 bases). The germline V gene encodes CDR1 MDHEN and CDR2 SYDVKM. V lost 6 bases and J 5 bases, leaving 13 bases between the germline ends. The CDR3 loop spans 13 amino acids.

The chain carries TRBV19 and TRBJ1-5; 9 bases are shared with TRBD1. The trim removed 6 bases at V and 5 bases at J, leaving 8 bases unmatched. There are 15 residues in the CDR3. The germline V gene encodes CDR1 LNHDA and CDR2 SQIVND (reference sequence). This CDR3 reads CASRMTGGRDQPQHF. CDR3 DNA: TGTGCCAGTAGGATGACAGGGGGTCGTGATCAGCCCCAGCATTTT.

This chain joins TRBV10-3 and TRBJ1-2; D not resolved. V shed 11 bases and J shed 2 bases, with 12 bases lying between them. CDR1 and CDR2 from the germline V gene are ENHRY and SYGVKD. The CDR3 contains 12 residues. CDR3 sequence (DNA): TGTGCCTCTGAGGAGGAAAACTATGGCTACACCTTC. This codes for CASEEENYGYTF.

This clone was seen more than once but under ten times. J is TRBJ1-1 and V is TRBV10-3; 8 nucleotides line up with TRBD1. This CDR3 has 13 residues. Germline CDR1 and CDR2: ENHRY and SYGVKD. The ends lost 6 bases at V and 3 bases at J; junction bases unmatched: 3. CDR3 protein: CAIRKTGDTEAFF. CDR3 coding DNA: TGTGCCATCAGGAAGACAGGGGACACTGAAGCTTTCTTT.

The gene calls are TRBV30 and TRBJ2-7, with a possible D match to TRBD1 (6 bases). The germline CDR1 and CDR2 sequences are GTSNPN and SVGIG (reference sequence). This CDR3 has 14 amino acids. Trimming cost V 0 bases and J 5 bases, with 14 bases left between them. The CDR3 nucleotides are TGTGCCTGGAGTGTACTACAGGGTGTTCACGAGCAGTACTTC. Residues: CAWSVLQGVHEQYF. The variable domain in full, completed from reference TRBV30 and TRBJ2-7, reads SQTIHQWPATLVQPVGSPLSLECTVEGTSNPNLYWYRQAAGRGLQLLFYSVGIGQISSEVPQNLSASRPQDRQFILSSKKLLLSDSGFYLCAWSVLQGVHEQYFGPGTRLTVT.

The chain couples TRBV19 to TRBJ2-7; 9 bases map to TRBD1. This CDR3 contains 13 residues. Unmatched junction bases numbered 6, after V lost 8 bases and J lost 4 bases. Germline CDR1 LNHDA, CDR2 SQIVND (reference sequence). The CDR3 coding sequence is TGTGCCAGTTGGAGGGACAGGGAATACGAGCAGTACTTC. It specifies CASWRDREYEQYF.

The chain joins TRBV5-1 to TRBJ2-7; TRBD2 matches at 9 bases. The CDR3 has 16 residues. V lost 0 bases, J lost 0 bases, and 4 bases stayed unmatched. Per germline, CDR1 SGHRS and CDR2 YFSETQ. CDR3 sequence: CASSLGTSVYSYEQYF. CDR3 in DNA: TGCGCCAGCAGCTTGGGGACTAGCGTTTACTCCTACGAGCAGTACTTC.

The count of this clone is one. The rearrangement links TRBV28 to TRBJ2-1; no firm D call. The germline gives CDR1 MDHEN, CDR2 SYDVKM. The ends were cut back, 6 bases at V and 4 bases at J, with 19 bases in the middle. The length of the CDR3 is 16 residues. The CDR3 coding sequence is TGTGCCAGCAGCTCCCTAGGTTCGGCGGAGTACAATGAGCAGTTCTTC. It encodes CASSSLGSAEYNEQFF. The entire variable domain, with the rest obtained from reference TRBV28 and TRBJ2-1, is as follows: DVKVTQSSRYLVKRTGEKVFLECVQDMDHENMFWYRQDPGLGLRLIYFSYDVKMKEKGDIPEGYSVSREKKERFSLILESASTNQTSMYLCASSSLGSAEYNEQFFGPGTRLTVL.

This chain uses TRBV4-1 with TRBJ2-7, with D perhaps matching TRBD1 (6 bases). The CDR3 sequence is 13 residues long. Germline values: CDR1 MGHRA, CDR2 YSYEKL. V lost 5 bases, J lost 1 base, and 9 bases lay in between. The CDR3 loop reads CASSEDRSYEQYF. CDR3 bases: TGCGCCAGCAGCGAGGACAGATCCTACGAGCAGTACTTC.